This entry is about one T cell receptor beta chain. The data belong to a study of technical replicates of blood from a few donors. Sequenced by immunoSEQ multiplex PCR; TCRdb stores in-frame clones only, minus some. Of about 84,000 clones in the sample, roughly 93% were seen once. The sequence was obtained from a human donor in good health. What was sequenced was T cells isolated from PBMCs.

The CDR3 DNA sequence: TGTGCCAGCAGCTTAGGGCGGGGAGGCGATGAGCAGTTCTTC. It yields the protein CASSLGRGGDEQFF. This chain joins TRBV7-9 and TRBJ2-1; maybe TRBD2 (6 bases). Trimming took 1 base from V and 8 from J, leaving 12 bases between them. The CDR3 is 14 residues long. Germline V lookup: CDR1 SEHNR, CDR2 FQNEAQ (reference sequence).